The subject of this entry is one T cell receptor (beta chain). This clonotype was found many times. Its antigen is not yet known. No much larger clone is present one base from it, and per-base qualities are unavailable. The data derive from a study of early T cells in non-severe SARS-CoV-2 infection (dated by TCRdb to about 2021). Regarding the complete study: Because TCR sequencing relied on bulk RNA taken from unsorted whole blood, pairing of alpha and beta chains was not possible.

A case-control design nested within a healthcare worker cohort in London, UK, was used, with weekly nasopharyngeal swab PCR tests and blood sampling performed. Healthcare workers were recruited between 23 and 31 March 2020, during the week of the UK lockdown, and were followed weekly for up to about 15 weeks. The investigation overall reported the following: VDJdb matching was skewed toward anti-spike CD8 responses, so virus-specific expansions were likely underestimated and private and CD4 specificities were missed.

The library was obtained by 5' RACE. The reads were generated on a NextSeq 500. Unique molecular identifiers were attached to individual cDNA molecules in the TCR library protocol so that sequencing error and PCR bias could be corrected. TCR alpha and beta chains were both sequenced, and the abundances of alpha and beta sequences in each sample were closely correlated with each other. The authors' analysis ran thus. Decombinator V4 was used to annotate the V gene, J gene and CDR3 of the TCR sequences. Expanded TCRs were defined as changing significantly between any two time points under a Poisson model with p below 0.0001. TCR abundances were normalised to the total number of TCRs sequenced in each sample and reported as counts per million. TRAV1-2 paired with TRAJ12, TRAJ20 or TRAJ33 defined MAIT TCRs, while TRAV10 paired with TRAJ18 defined iNKT TCRs. VDJdb, accessed 1 November 2021, was searched for CMV, EBV and SARS-CoV-2 annotated TCRs, with TCRs annotated for multiple antigens excluded. TCRdb ran its own pipeline on the public reads, namely fastp trimming at Q25 and MiXCR clone calling, and kept in-frame beta chains. For every CDR3 protein sequence, its rows merge into one entry that carries the most common genes and DNA. TCRdb's processing, not the authors', yielded these V and J calls. The sample table contains around 63,000 distinct CDR3 sequences; only one count was recorded for more than 8% of them. The ten largest clones represent roughly a sixth of the sample.

Measured from the cysteine to the phenylalanine, the CDR3 is 16 residues long. Only CDR3 DNA remains: 48 bases, in frame from the first base. The germline V and J ends show losses of 6 bases and 1 base respectively, and no gene match explains 4 bases of the junction. CDR1 and CDR2 are read off the germline V gene as MGHDK and SYGVNS. The chain joins TRBV25-1 to TRBJ2-7, with 15 bases in between that match TRBD2. Sequenced material: whole blood, taken at baseline. This TCR derives from an adult who was a healthcare worker with PCR-confirmed SARS-CoV-2 infection or an uninfected control (not recorded which). Read as DNA, the sequence is TGTGCCAGCAGCCTGGGACTAGCGGGAGGTTCCTACGAGCAGTACTTC. This translates into CASSLGLAGGSYEQYF.